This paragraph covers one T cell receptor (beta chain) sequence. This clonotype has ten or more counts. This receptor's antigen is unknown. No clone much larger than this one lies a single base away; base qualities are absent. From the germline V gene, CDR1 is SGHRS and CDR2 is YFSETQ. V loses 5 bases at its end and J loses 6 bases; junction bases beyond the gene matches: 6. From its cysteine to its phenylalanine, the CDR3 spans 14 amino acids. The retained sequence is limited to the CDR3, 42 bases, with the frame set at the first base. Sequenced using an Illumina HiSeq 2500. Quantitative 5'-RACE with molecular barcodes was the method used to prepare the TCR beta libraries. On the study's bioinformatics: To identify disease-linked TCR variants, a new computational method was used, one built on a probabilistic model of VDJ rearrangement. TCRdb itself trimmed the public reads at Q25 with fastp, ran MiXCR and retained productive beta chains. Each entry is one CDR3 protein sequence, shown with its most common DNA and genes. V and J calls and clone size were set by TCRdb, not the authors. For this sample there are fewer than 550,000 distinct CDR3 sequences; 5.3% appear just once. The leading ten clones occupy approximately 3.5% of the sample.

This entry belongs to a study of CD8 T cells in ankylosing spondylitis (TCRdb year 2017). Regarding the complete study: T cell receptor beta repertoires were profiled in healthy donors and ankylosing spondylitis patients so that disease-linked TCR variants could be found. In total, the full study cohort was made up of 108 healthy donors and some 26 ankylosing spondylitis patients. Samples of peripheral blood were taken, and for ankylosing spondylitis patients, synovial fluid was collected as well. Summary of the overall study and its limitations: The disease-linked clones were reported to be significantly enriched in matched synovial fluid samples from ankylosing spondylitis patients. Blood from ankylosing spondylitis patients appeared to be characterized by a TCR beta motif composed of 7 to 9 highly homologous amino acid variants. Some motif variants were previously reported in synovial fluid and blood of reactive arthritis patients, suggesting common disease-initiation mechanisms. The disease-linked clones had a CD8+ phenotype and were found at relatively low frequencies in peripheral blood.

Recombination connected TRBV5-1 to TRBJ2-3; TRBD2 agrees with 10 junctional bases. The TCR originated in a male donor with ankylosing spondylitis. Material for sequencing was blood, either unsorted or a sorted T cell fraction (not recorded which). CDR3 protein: CASRLAGVSDTQYF. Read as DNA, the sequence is TGCGCCAGCAGGCTAGCGGGAGTGTCGGATACGCAGTATTTT.